Following are 8 T cell receptor beta chains from one sample sequenced in a study of blood T cell repertoires in COVID-19. TCRdb keeps only in-frame clones here, not all; method: immunoSEQ multiplex PCR. The sample carries about 190,000 clones, approximately 79% recorded once. Sequencing used peripheral blood. Receptor source: a man aged 45-65 years who had recovered from COVID-19.

The rearrangement joins TRBV9 to TRBJ2-1; D is uncertain. This CDR3 is built from 14 residues. V shed 4 bases and J shed 5 bases, with 13 bases lying between them. Germline V gives CDR1 SGDLS, CDR2 YYNGEE. The CDR3 DNA is TGTGCCAGCAGCAAGAATACCCCGGACAATGAGCAGTTCTTC. Residues: CASSKNTPDNEQFF.

The rearrangement links TRBV2 to TRBJ2-1; possibly TRBD1 for D (7 bases). V was clipped by 11 bases and J by 4 bases, with 21 bases between them. In germline, CDR1 is SNHLY, CDR2 FYNNEI. The CDR3 runs 15 residues. In nucleotides, the CDR3 is TGTGCCCAGTCAGGGGGGCAGCATAGATACAATGAGCAGTTCTTC. Translation: CAQSGGQHRYNEQFF.

The V call is TRBV5-1, the J call TRBJ2-7, with 7 bases matching TRBD1. The V gene end was trimmed by 5 bases and the J gene end by 3 bases; junction bases not matched to a gene: 11. Germline-derived CDR1 and CDR2 are SGHRS and YFSETQ. This CDR3 comprises 15 residues. The CDR3 is CASSPHRDRLYEQYF. In DNA form, the CDR3 reads TGCGCCAGCAGTCCCCACCGGGACAGACTCTACGAGCAGTACTTC.

At least ten counts were recorded for this clone. The chain employs TRBV10-3 and TRBJ2-3, with 14 bases identical to TRBD2. J lost 6 bases, V lost 4 bases, and 6 bases had no gene match. The CDR3 consists of 16 residues. From germline, CDR1 is ENHRY and CDR2 SYGVKD. The CDR3 is CAISGGLAGASDTQYF. The CDR3 nucleotides are TGTGCCATCAGTGGGGGACTAGCGGGAGCAAGCGATACGCAGTATTTT.

V gene TRBV14 combines with J gene TRBJ2-2; TRBD1 matches at 8 bases. There are 15 residues in the CDR3. J gave up 3 bases and V 3 bases, and 3 bases lay outside the gene matches. The germline V gene encodes CDR1 SGHDN and CDR2 FVKESK. The CDR3 nucleotides read TGTGCCAGCAGCCAGAGGACAGGGTACACCGGGGAGCTGTTTTTT. Amino acid sequence: CASSQRTGYTGELFF.

The chain has TRBV7-8 and TRBJ2-7; 7 nucleotides align to TRBD2. Per the germline V gene, CDR1 is SGHVS and CDR2 is FQNEAQ. The ends lost 4 bases at V and 2 bases at J; junction bases unmatched: 8. This CDR3 comprises 15 residues. The CDR3 spells CASSSPGGRPYEQYF. CDR3 DNA sequence: TGTGCCAGCAGCTCCCCGGGAGGCCGACCCTACGAGCAGTACTTC.

The chain has TRBV12-5 and TRBJ2-2; TRBD2 matches at 9 bases. Germline V gene lookup returns CDR1 LGHNT and CDR2 FRNRAP. The CDR3 is made up of 18 amino acids. With 3 bases clipped from V and 6 bases from J, the junction kept 14 bases outside the gene matches. The CDR3 nucleotides read TGTGCTAGTGGTTTTAATCAGGTAGCTAGCGGGATATCCGGGGAGCTGTTTTTT. This gives the protein CASGFNQVASGISGELFF.

This chain links TRBV5-4 with TRBJ2-1, with a weak D call TRBD2 (5 bases). The CDR3 totals 14 residues. The germline V gene has CDR1 SGHNT and CDR2 YYREEE (reference sequence). V lost 5 bases and J 4 bases, leaving 13 bases between the germline ends. The CDR3 DNA reads TGTGCCAGCAGTTCTGAAGCGGTATACAATGAGCAGTTCTTC. Translating gives CASSSEAVYNEQFF.